The entry that follows covers one T cell receptor beta chain sequence. What it binds is not known. The data stem from a study of cytomegalovirus exposure and HLA in healthy donors. Overall study findings and caveats: The study designated 164 TCR beta chains cytomegalovirus-associated.

13 Jbeta primers and 60 Vbeta primers were used for the PCR. The repertoire was sequenced with immunoSEQ multiplex PCR; TCRdb's copy has only in-frame clones and lacks some. This sample has around 74,000 clones, with about four fifths found just once. The sequenced sample consisted of PBMCs. The receptor was isolated from a man aged 35 to 55 in good health and CMV-seronegative.

The CDR3 reads CASSQNRGHTYEQYF. In DNA, the CDR3 is TGTGCCAGCAGTCAAAACAGGGGACACACCTACGAGCAGTACTTC. The chain employs TRBV6-5 and TRBJ2-7; 7 nucleotides match TRBD1. This CDR3 has 15 amino acids. From germline, CDR1 is MNHEY and CDR2 SVGAGI. J gave up 2 bases and V 5 bases, and 9 bases lay outside the gene matches.